The present T cell receptor (beta chain) was sequenced within a study of T-cell memory formation after mild COVID-19. Comment on this clonotype: Its matching antigen is unknown.

A single record per CDR3 protein comes from TCRdb applying MiXCR to the 5' RACE reads. In the table there are 95,000 to 120,000 distinct CDR3 sequences, approximately 22% of which are singletons. The study's findings and limits: Nothing confirmed that second-wave clones peaking on day 37 were specific for SARS-CoV-2.

The clonotype originates from a man aged 18 to 29 who had mild COVID-19 (a few samples of this study predate the infection). Cell type and time point are not known. The material sequenced was PBMCs or a T cell subset sorted from them (not recorded which).

The CDR3 DNA reads as TGTGCCACCACTTCGGGGCCGCACAATGAGCAGTTCTTC. It is translated as CATTSGPHNEQFF. The chain uses TRBV27 and TRBJ2-1; D possibly uses TRBD1 or TRBD2 (5 bases each). The V end was cut by 10 bases, the J end by 5 bases, with 15 bases between. The CDR3 totals 13 residues. Germline V gene lookup returns CDR1 MNHEY and CDR2 SMNVEV (reference sequence).